This TCR beta chain was documented in a study of control samples from healthy donors and cancer patients. V gave up 3 bases and J gave up 6 bases, with 12 bases separating them. Per germline, CDR1 SGHRS and CDR2 YFSETQ. The CDR3 spans 13 residues. This clone has a single count. Libraries were prepared by immunoSEQ multiplex PCR; TCRdb keeps only in-frame clonotypes and omits some of them. The sample lists around 76,000 clones; under 90% were seen once. Input material: PBMCs. This receptor was taken from a woman in her forties or fifties with colorectal cancer. The chain has TRBV5-1 and TRBJ1-2; D not resolved. The CDR3 spells CASSSGFGDGYTF. DNA of the CDR3: TGCGCCAGCAGCTCGGGGTTCGGAGATGGCTACACCTTC.